This entry concerns a single T cell receptor beta chain. Its cognate antigen is unknown. The sample originates from a study of cytomegalovirus exposure and HLA in healthy donors. Overall study findings and caveats: In a later analysis, CMV-associated beta chains were mostly HLA-associated, it appeared. A later analysis linked a missense DCLRE1C variant to TCR beta V- and J-gene trimming.

This PCR relied on a set of 60 Vbeta primers and 13 Jbeta primers. In the authors' workflow: A later analysis counted roughly 74 million unique TCR beta chains, some 11 million shared. Measured with immunoSEQ multiplex PCR; TCRdb has only the in-frame clones, and not every one. That table gives V, J and clone size, and the DNA gave D and trimming. The table shows 150,000 or so clones, with approximately 81% occurring only once. V lost 3 bases to trimming and J lost 3 bases, with 5 bases between them. The germline gives CDR1 MDHEN, CDR2 SYDVKM. The CDR3 consists of 13 residues. The sequence derives from a man between 18 and 35 years old in good health and CMV-seronegative. The rearrangement uses TRBV28 and TRBJ2-2, with no clear D. Sequencing was carried out using PBMCs. In DNA form, the CDR3 reads TGTGCCAGCAGTTTCGGGTACACCGGGGAGCTGTTTTTT. Translated: CASSFGYTGELFF.